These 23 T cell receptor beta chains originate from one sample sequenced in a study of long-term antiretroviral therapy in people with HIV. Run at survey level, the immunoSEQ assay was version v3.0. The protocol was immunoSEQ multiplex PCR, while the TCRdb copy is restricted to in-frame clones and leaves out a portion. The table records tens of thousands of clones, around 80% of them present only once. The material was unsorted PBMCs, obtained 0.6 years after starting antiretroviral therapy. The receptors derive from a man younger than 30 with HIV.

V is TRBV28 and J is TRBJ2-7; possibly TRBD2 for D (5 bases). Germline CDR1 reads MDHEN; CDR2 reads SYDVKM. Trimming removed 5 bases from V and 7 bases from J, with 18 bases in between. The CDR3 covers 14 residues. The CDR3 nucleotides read TGTGCCAGCAGTGCCCGACGGGATTCGAGGGAGCAGTACTTC. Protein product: CASSARRDSREQYF.

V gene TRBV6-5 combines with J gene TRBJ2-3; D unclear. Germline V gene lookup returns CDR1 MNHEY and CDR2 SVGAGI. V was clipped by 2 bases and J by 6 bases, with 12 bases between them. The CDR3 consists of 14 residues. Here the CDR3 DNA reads TGTGCCAGCAGTTACAACACCGCTGTGGATACGCAGTATTTT. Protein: CASSYNTAVDTQYF.

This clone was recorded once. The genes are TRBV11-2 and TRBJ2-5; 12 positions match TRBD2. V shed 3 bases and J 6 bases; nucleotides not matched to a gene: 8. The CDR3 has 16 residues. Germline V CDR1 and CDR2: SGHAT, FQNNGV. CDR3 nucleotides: TGTGCCAGCAGCTTGGGACTAGCGGGCCCTTCTAAGACCCAGTACTTC. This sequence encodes CASSLGLAGPSKTQYF.

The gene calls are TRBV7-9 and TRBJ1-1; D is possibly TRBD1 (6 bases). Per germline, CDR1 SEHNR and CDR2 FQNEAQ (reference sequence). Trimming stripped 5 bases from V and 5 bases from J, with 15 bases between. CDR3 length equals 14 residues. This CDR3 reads CASSVLQGATEAFF. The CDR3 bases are TGTGCCAGCAGCGTCCTACAGGGAGCGACTGAAGCTTTCTTT.

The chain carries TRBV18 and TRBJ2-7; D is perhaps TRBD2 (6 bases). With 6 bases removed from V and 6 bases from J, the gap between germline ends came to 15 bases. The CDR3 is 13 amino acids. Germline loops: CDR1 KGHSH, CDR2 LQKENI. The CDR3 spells CASSWDSMGEQYF. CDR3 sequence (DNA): TGTGCCAGCTCGTGGGACTCGATGGGCGAGCAGTACTTC.

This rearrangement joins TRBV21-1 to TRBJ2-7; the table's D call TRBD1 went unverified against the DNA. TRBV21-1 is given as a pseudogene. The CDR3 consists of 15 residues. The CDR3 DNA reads TGTGCCAGCAGCAACCCTGACAGGGAATGCTACGAGCAGTACTTC. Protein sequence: CASSNPDRECYEQYF.

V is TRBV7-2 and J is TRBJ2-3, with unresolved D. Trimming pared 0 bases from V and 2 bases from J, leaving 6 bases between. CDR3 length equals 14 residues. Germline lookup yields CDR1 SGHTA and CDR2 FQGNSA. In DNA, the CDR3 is TGTGCCAGCAGCTTAGCGCGTCCCACAGATACGCAGTATTTT. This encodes CASSLARPTDTQYF.

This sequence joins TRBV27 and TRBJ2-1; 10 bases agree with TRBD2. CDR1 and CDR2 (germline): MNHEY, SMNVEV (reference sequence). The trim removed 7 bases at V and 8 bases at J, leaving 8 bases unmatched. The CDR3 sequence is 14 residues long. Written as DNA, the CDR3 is TGTGCCAGCACAAGGAGCGGGAGGGCCGATGAGCAGTTCTTC. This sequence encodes CASTRSGRADEQFF.

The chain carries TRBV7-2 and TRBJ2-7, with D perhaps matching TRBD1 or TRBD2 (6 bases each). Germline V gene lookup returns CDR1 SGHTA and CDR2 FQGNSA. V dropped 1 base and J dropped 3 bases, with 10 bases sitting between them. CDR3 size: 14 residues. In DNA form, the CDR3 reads TGTGCCAGCAGCTTAGAGGGGGGACACTACGAGCAGTACTTC. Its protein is CASSLEGGHYEQYF.

The CDR3 protein is CASRPQGPGETQYF. In nucleotides, the CDR3 is TGTGCCAGCAGACCTCAGGGGCCAGGGGAGACCCAGTACTTC. The chain couples TRBV28 to TRBJ2-5; weak D call: TRBD1 (6 bases). V was shortened by 6 bases and J by 5 bases, with 16 bases between the two germline ends. Looked up from germline, CDR1 is MDHEN and CDR2 is SYDVKM. This CDR3 region has 14 residues.

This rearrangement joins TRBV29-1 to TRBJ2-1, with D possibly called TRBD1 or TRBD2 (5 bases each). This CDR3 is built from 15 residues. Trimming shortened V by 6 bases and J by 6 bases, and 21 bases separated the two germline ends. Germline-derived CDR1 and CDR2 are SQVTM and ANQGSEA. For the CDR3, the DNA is TGCAGCGTCGCGCCGGACTCCCCTAGGGGCAATGAGCAGTTCTTC. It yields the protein CSVAPDSPRGNEQFF.

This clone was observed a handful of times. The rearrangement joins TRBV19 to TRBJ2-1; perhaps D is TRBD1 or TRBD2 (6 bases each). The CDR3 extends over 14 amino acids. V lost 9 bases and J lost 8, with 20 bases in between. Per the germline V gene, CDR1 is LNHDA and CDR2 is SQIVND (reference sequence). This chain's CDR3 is CASAKGGLFDEQFF. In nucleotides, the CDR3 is TGTGCCAGCGCGAAGGGGGGCCTCTTCGATGAGCAGTTCTTC.

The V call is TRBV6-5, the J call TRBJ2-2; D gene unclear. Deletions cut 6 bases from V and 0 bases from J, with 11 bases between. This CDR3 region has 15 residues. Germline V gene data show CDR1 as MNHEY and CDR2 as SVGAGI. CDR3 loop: CASRVTVANTGELFF. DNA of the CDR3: TGTGCCAGCAGAGTGACCGTCGCGAACACCGGGGAGCTGTTTTTT.

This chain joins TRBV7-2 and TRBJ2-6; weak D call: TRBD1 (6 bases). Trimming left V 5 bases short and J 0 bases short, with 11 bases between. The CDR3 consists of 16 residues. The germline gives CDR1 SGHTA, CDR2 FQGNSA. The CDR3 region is CASSGQPSSGANVLTF. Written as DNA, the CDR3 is TGTGCCAGCAGCGGACAGCCCTCCTCTGGGGCCAACGTCCTGACTTTC.

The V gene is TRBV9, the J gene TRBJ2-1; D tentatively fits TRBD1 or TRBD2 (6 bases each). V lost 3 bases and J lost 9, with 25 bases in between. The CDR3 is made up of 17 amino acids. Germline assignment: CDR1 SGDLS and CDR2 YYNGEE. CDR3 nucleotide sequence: TGTGCCAGCAGCGCTCGGGGAGGTGAGGGGGGCTTAGGTGAGCAGTTCTTC. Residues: CASSARGGEGGLGEQFF.

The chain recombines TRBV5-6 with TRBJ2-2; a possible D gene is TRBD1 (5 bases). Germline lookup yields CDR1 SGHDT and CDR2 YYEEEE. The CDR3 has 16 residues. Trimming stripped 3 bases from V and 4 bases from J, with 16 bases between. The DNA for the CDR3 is TGTGCCAGCAGCTCCCCAACCGCAGGGTCCACCGGGGAGCTGTTTTTT. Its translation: CASSSPTAGSTGELFF.

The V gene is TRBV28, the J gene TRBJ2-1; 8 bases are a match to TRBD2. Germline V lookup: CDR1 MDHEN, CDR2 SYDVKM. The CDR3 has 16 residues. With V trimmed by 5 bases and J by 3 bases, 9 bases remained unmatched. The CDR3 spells CASSPLSGGSYNEQFF. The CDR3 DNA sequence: TGTGCCAGCAGTCCCCTCTCGGGAGGGAGCTACAATGAGCAGTTCTTC. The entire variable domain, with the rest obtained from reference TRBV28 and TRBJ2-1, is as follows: DVKVTQSSRYLVKRTGEKVFLECVQDMDHENMFWYRQDPGLGLRLIYFSYDVKMKEKGDIPEGYSVSREKKERFSLILESASTNQTSMYLCASSPLSGGSYNEQFFGPGTRLTVL.

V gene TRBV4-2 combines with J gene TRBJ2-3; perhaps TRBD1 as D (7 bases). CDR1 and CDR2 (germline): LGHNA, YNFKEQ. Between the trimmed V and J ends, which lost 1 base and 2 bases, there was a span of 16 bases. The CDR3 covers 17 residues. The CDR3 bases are TGTGCCAGCAGCCAAGCCCTTCAGGGGGGCCTCACAGATACGCAGTATTTT. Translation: CASSQALQGGLTDTQYF.

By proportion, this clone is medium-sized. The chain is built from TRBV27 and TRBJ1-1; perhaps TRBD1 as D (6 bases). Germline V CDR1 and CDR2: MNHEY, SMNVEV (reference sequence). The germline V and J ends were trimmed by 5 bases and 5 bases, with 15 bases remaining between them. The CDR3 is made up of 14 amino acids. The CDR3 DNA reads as TGTGCCAGCAGTATCGACAGGTCGCTAACTGAAGCTTTCTTT. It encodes CASSIDRSLTEAFF.

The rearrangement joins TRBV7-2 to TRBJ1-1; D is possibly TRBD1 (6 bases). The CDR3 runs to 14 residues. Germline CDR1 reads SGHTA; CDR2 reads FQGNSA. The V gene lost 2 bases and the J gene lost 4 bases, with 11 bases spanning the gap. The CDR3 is CASSLSGGGTEAFF. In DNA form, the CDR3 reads TGTGCCAGCAGCTTATCTGGAGGGGGCACTGAAGCTTTCTTT.

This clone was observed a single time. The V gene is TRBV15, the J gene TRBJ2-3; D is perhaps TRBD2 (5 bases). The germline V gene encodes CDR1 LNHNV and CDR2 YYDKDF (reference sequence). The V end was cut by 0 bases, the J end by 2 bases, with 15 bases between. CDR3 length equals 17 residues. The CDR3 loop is CATSRDRSGQNTDTQYF. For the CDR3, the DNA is TGTGCCACCAGCAGAGATAGGAGCGGCCAGAACACAGATACGCAGTATTTT.

CDR3 in DNA: TGTGCCAGCTCACCGACGGACTACGAGCAGTACTTC. Translation: CASSPTDYEQYF. J is TRBJ2-7 and V is TRBV18, with D unresolved. Looked up from germline, CDR1 is KGHSH and CDR2 is LQKENI. Trimming removed 3 bases from V and 3 bases from J, with 6 bases in between. The CDR3 is 12 residues long.

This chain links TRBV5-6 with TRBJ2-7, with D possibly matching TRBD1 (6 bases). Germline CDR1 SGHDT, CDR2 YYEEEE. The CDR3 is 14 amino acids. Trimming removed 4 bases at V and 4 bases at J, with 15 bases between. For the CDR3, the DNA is TGTGCCAGCAGCCCAGGACAGCCCGGGTACGAGCAGTACTTC. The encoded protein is CASSPGQPGYEQYF.